This T cell receptor beta chain was sequenced in a study of shared clonotypes between healthy human individuals. Findings and limits, study-wide: A few donors shared approximately 5% of their naive CD4 clonotypes.

This clone came up once. Its antigen remains unknown. Replicate PCRs run on sorted subsets employed 200 ng DNA, some 33,000 T cell genomes. Repertoires were generated with immunoSEQ multiplex PCR, while TCRdb's copy carries only in-frame clones and drops some. Of a few million clones in the sample, about nine tenths were seen once. Germline loops: CDR1 DFQATT, CDR2 SNEGSKA (reference sequence). This CDR3 has 8 amino acids. The sample taken for sequencing was naive CD4+ T cells from PBMCs. The subset denotes: CD45RA+ positively selected. The V gene is TRBV20-1, the J gene TRBJ2-7, with D unresolved. The clonotype was recovered from a man between 18 and 29 years old in good health. Some clones in this sample may be carry-over from other donors' samples. The CDR3 loop is CRWGEQYF. CDR3 DNA sequence: TGCAGGTGGGGCGAGCAGTACTTC.